This entry lists 29 T cell receptor beta chains sequenced from one sample in a study of cytomegalovirus exposure and HLA in healthy donors (TCRdb year 2017). Library prep was done by the immunoSEQ multiplex PCR assay. TCRdb mirrors the immuneACCESS table, restricted to in-frame sequences. Some clones are absent from its copies; in checked studies, under half trace to an unresolved V gene, and the reason for the others is unknown. In all, the sample holds fewer than 100,000 clones, and approximately 95% of those were seen once. Less than 2.5% of the sample lies in the top ten. The sequencing sample was made of PBMCs. All receptors derive from a woman aged 18-29 years in good health and CMV-seronegative.

The CDR3 loop is CASTPGSLREQYF. In DNA form, the CDR3 reads TGTGCCAGCACCCCCGGGTCGCTACGGGAGCAGTACTTC. The chain combines TRBV27 with TRBJ2-7; D gene ambiguous. V gave up 7 bases and J gave up 7 bases, with 17 bases separating them. Germline CDR1 is MNHEY and CDR2 is SMNVEV (reference sequence). The CDR3 has 13 residues.

V and J are TRBV10-1 and TRBJ2-7, with 7 bases aligning to TRBD2. This CDR3 contains 13 residues. Losses at the gene ends were 2 bases for V and 2 bases for J; bases not matched to a gene: 0. In germline, CDR1 is WNHNN, CDR2 SYGVQD (reference sequence). Here the CDR3 reads CASSESGTYEQYF. The CDR3 region has the DNA TGCGCCAGCAGTGAGAGCGGGACCTACGAGCAGTACTTC.

This clone was observed once. The chain couples TRBV7-8 to TRBJ2-7, with TRBD1 matching over 9 bases. This CDR3 spans 15 amino acids. V dropped 1 base and J dropped 7; count of bases not matched to a gene: 8. CDR1 SGHVS and CDR2 FQNEAQ come from the germline V gene. This chain's CDR3 is CASSLGDRGALEQYF. The CDR3, as DNA: TGTGCCAGCAGCTTAGGAGACAGGGGGGCCCTGGAGCAGTACTTC. The whole variable domain, remainder taken from reference TRBV7-8 and TRBJ2-7, is GAGVSQSPRYKVAKRGQDVALRCDPISGHVSLFWYQQALGQGPEFLTYFQNEAQLDKSGLPSDRFFAERPEGSVSTLKIQRTQQEDSAVYLCASSLGDRGALEQYFGPGTRLTVT.

The chain employs TRBV6-5 and TRBJ2-2; the match to TRBD2 covers 7 bases. After removal of 2 bases from V and 7 bases from J, the junction contained 7 bases not matched to a gene. The germline CDR1 and CDR2 sequences are MNHEY and SVGAGI. The CDR3 contains 15 residues. Here the CDR3 reads CASSYEASGNGELFF. The CDR3 coding sequence is TGTGCCAGCAGTTACGAGGCTAGCGGAAACGGGGAGCTGTTTTTT.

The rearrangement links TRBV7-9 to TRBJ1-2, with D unresolved. Germline assignment: CDR1 SEHNR and CDR2 FQNEAQ (reference sequence). CDR3 length equals 14 residues. V was pared by 3 bases and J by 3 bases, with 11 bases between. CDR3 residues: CASSFGIGDYGYTF. Here the CDR3 DNA reads TGTGCCAGCAGCTTCGGGATTGGGGACTATGGCTACACCTTC.

The chain is built from TRBV9 and TRBJ2-5; 8 bases are shared with TRBD2. The CDR3 has 14 amino acids. Germline CDR1 is SGDLS and CDR2 is YYNGEE. V lost 2 bases to trimming and J lost 3 bases; unmatched junction nucleotides: 3. In nucleotides, the CDR3 is TGTGCCAGCAGCGTCTCCGGGAGGGAAGAGACCCAGTACTTC. It translates to CASSVSGREETQYF.

The genes are TRBV5-6 and TRBJ2-1; D might be TRBD1 (5 bases). The CDR3 contains 15 residues. V was cut by 1 base and J by 0 bases, with 8 bases left in between. The germline V gene encodes CDR1 SGHDT and CDR2 YYEEEE. The chain's CDR3 is CASSLQGSSYNEQFF. DNA for the CDR3: TGTGCCAGCAGCTTGCAGGGTAGCTCCTACAATGAGCAGTTCTTC.

V gene TRBV9 combines with J gene TRBJ1-5; 8 bases are a match to TRBD1. The CDR3 runs to 14 residues. Germline CDR1 SGDLS, CDR2 YYNGEE. V lost 2 bases and J lost 5; bases outside the gene matches: 3. The CDR3 is CASSVGTGDQPQHF. The CDR3 DNA follows: TGTGCCAGCAGCGTCGGGACAGGAGATCAGCCCCAGCATTTT.

This rearrangement joins TRBV6-1 to TRBJ2-2; D possibly corresponds to TRBD1 (6 bases). Looked up from germline, CDR1 is MNHNS and CDR2 is SASEGT. This CDR3 has 14 residues. V lost 8 bases to trimming and J lost 3 bases, with 13 bases between them. CDR3 sequence: CASEGTWDTGELFF. As DNA, the CDR3 is TGTGCCAGCGAGGGGACATGGGACACCGGGGAGCTGTTTTTT.

The rearrangement joins TRBV7-9 to TRBJ2-7; 13 positions match TRBD2. With 10 bases clipped from V and 2 bases from J, the junction kept 8 bases outside the gene matches. There are 15 residues in the CDR3. The V gene's germline CDR1 is SEHNR and CDR2 FQNEAQ (reference sequence). CDR3 sequence: CAISGTSGKAYEQYF. The CDR3 DNA reads as TGTGCCATATCCGGGACTAGCGGGAAAGCCTACGAGCAGTACTTC. The full variable domain, with the rest looked up from reference TRBV7-9 and TRBJ2-7, is DTGVSQNPRHKITKRGQNVTFRCDPISEHNRLYWYRQTLGQGPEFLTYFQNEAQLEKSRLLSDRFSAERPKGSFSTLEIQRTEQGDSAMYLCAISGTSGKAYEQYFGPGTRLTVT.

V gene TRBV4-3 combines with J gene TRBJ2-1; perhaps TRBD1 as D (5 bases). CDR1 is LGHNA and CDR2 is YSLEER in the germline V gene. The CDR3 is 22 amino acids. V lost 3 bases and J lost 0, with 30 bases in between. CDR3 in amino acids: CASSHDRGHEKTRPPSYNEQFF. CDR3 DNA: TGCGCCAGCAGCCATGACAGAGGTCACGAGAAAACCCGTCCACCCTCCTACAATGAGCAGTTCTTC.

The rearrangement links TRBV27 to TRBJ2-7; 9 bases match TRBD1. This CDR3 contains 15 residues. CDR1 is MNHEY, CDR2 SMNVEV, per germline (reference sequence). Losses at the gene ends were 3 bases for V and 2 bases for J; bases not matched to a gene: 5. The CDR3 reads CASSLTGQGPYEQYF. CDR3 nucleotides: TGTGCCAGCAGTTTGACGGGACAGGGCCCCTACGAGCAGTACTTC.

The genes are TRBV11-2 and TRBJ2-7; 7 bases line up with TRBD1. The CDR3 consists of 16 residues. V was pared by 3 bases and J by 0 bases, with 8 bases of the junction left unmatched. The germline CDR1 and CDR2 sequences are SGHAT and FQNNGV. DNA of the CDR3: TGTGCCAGCAGCTTCGATATCAGGGACAGCTCCTACGAGCAGTACTTC. Translating gives CASSFDIRDSSYEQYF.

V and J are TRBV9 and TRBJ2-5; 8 bases are a match to TRBD2. V lost 0 bases and J lost 1; bases outside the gene matches: 5. The CDR3 spans 16 residues. Germline V gene sequence: CDR1 SGDLS, CDR2 YYNGEE. CDR3 in amino acids: CASSVAGSGTQETQYF. The CDR3 nucleotides are TGTGCCAGCAGCGTAGCGGGTAGCGGGACCCAAGAGACCCAGTACTTC.

The chain uses TRBV7-3 and TRBJ2-1; D is ambiguous. With 3 bases removed from V and 0 bases from J, the gap between germline ends came to 9 bases. In germline, CDR1 is SGHTA, CDR2 FQGTGA. The CDR3 has 15 amino acids. For the CDR3, the DNA is TGTGCCAGCAGCTTGAGTGCAGGCTCCTACAATGAGCAGTTCTTC. This encodes CASSLSAGSYNEQFF.

V and J are TRBV2 and TRBJ1-5; 10 bases align to TRBD1. Per germline, CDR1 SNHLY and CDR2 FYNNEI. CDR3 length: 15 residues. V lost 5 bases and J lost 1; bases outside the gene matches: 2. The CDR3 spells CASSRDRGSNQPQHF. The CDR3 DNA sequence: TGTGCCAGCAGTCGGGACAGGGGAAGCAATCAGCCCCAGCATTTT.

The chain joins TRBV6-6 to TRBJ1-2; perhaps TRBD1 as D (6 bases). The CDR3 consists of 12 residues. The ends were cut back, 8 bases at V and 4 bases at J, with 11 bases in the middle. CDR1 is MNHNY and CDR2 is SVGAGI in the germline V gene (reference sequence). The CDR3, as DNA: TGTGCCAGCTGGGGAGGGGGCTATGGCTACACCTTC. Amino acid sequence: CASWGGGYGYTF.

The rearrangement uses TRBV27 and TRBJ2-3; the match to TRBD2 covers 7 bases. V trimming: 10 bases; J trimming: 2 bases; junction bases outside the gene matches: 15. This CDR3 has 16 amino acids. The germline CDR1 and CDR2 sequences are MNHEY and SMNVEV (reference sequence). Here the CDR3 DNA reads TGTGCCACCAGCGGGAATCGCGGGAGAGACACAGATACGCAGTATTTT. Protein: CATSGNRGRDTDTQYF.

The chain employs TRBV18 and TRBJ2-5; a possible D gene is TRBD2 (6 bases). Between the trimmed V and J ends, which lost 3 bases and 5 bases, there was a span of 13 bases. Germline loops: CDR1 KGHSH, CDR2 LQKENI. The CDR3 covers 14 residues. CDR3 residues: CASSPPAGRETQYF. CDR3 sequence (DNA): TGTGCCAGCTCACCCCCAGCGGGCCGGGAGACCCAGTACTTC.

The chain recombines TRBV5-6 with TRBJ2-1, with D perhaps TRBD2 (5 bases). V was pared by 4 bases and J by 9 bases, with 20 bases between. The CDR3 covers 15 residues. Per the germline V gene, CDR1 is SGHDT and CDR2 is YYEEEE. The CDR3 nucleotides are TGTGCCAGCAGCCCCGGCCTAGCAGGCGATGGTGAGCAGTTCTTC. It yields the protein CASSPGLAGDGEQFF.

V usage is TRBV7-2 and J usage is TRBJ1-1; the D gene is possibly TRBD1 (5 bases). Germline loops: CDR1 SGHTA, CDR2 FQGNSA. The CDR3 is 14 amino acids. Trimming removed 6 bases from V and 8 bases from J, with 19 bases in between. As DNA, the CDR3 is TGTGCCAGCAGACCCGGCGGGGGGGGATTGGAAGCTTTCTTT. Its translation is CASRPGGGGLEAFF.

CDR3 sequence reads: CASSIYSGQGTYEQYF. The CDR3 DNA sequence: TGTGCCAGTAGTATATATTCGGGACAGGGTACCTACGAGCAGTACTTC. The chain has TRBV19 and TRBJ2-7; the match to TRBD1 covers 9 bases. The CDR3 consists of 16 residues. After removal of 2 bases from V and 2 bases from J, the junction contained 7 bases not matched to a gene. CDR1 and CDR2 from the germline V gene are LNHDA and SQIVND (reference sequence). Variable domain in full (rest from reference TRBV19 and TRBJ2-7): DGGITQSPKYLFRKEGQNVTLSCEQNLNHDAMYWYRQDPGQGLRLIYYSQIVNDFQKGDIAEGYSVSREKKESFPLTVTSAQKNPTAFYLCASSIYSGQGTYEQYFGPGTRLTVT.

The rearrangement joins TRBV29-1 to TRBJ2-2; D uncertain. The CDR3 loop spans 12 amino acids. Germline V gene sequence: CDR1 SQVTM, CDR2 ANQGSEA. Between the trimmed V and J ends, which lost 3 bases and 1 base, there was a span of 3 bases. The CDR3 coding sequence is TGCAGCGTTGACCTGAACACCGGGGAGCTGTTTTTT. Its translation is CSVDLNTGELFF.

V is TRBV7-9 and J is TRBJ2-5, with D possibly matching TRBD2 (5 bases). CDR3 size: 15 residues. The ends were cut back, 1 base at V and 5 bases at J, with 14 bases in the middle. Germline CDR1 SEHNR, CDR2 FQNEAQ (reference sequence). DNA of the CDR3: TGTGCCAGCAGCTTAGGGGCTAGCAGGTGGGAGACCCAGTACTTC. Its translation: CASSLGASRWETQYF.

The chain uses TRBV28 and TRBJ2-7; 11 bases agree with TRBD2. V shed 6 bases and J 1 base; nucleotides not matched to a gene: 11. This CDR3 has 17 residues. The germline V gene has CDR1 MDHEN and CDR2 SYDVKM. The CDR3 loop is CASSLLLAGVISYEQYF. Written as DNA, the CDR3 is TGTGCCAGCAGCCTCCTACTAGCGGGAGTGATTTCCTACGAGCAGTACTTC.

This clone was counted only a few times. J is TRBJ2-7 and V is TRBV5-6; no definite D call. Germline CDR1 is SGHDT and CDR2 is YYEEEE. Trimming took 0 bases from V and 6 from J, leaving 19 bases between them. The CDR3 has 16 residues. The CDR3 bases are TGTGCCAGCAGCTTGGTCGGCAGCGAAATGTCGGGCGAGCAGTACTTC. As protein: CASSLVGSEMSGEQYF.

This sequence joins TRBV19 and TRBJ2-7; D is possibly TRBD1 (5 bases). The V gene's germline CDR1 is LNHDA and CDR2 SQIVND (reference sequence). V dropped 5 bases and J dropped 3 bases, with 17 bases sitting between them. The CDR3 covers 15 residues. CDR3 DNA: TGTGCCAGTAGTCCCCTCGTAGGGGCAGTCTACGAGCAGTACTTC. Its protein product is CASSPLVGAVYEQYF.

This chain uses TRBV19 with TRBJ1-2; TRBD1 aligns across 7 bases. CDR1 LNHDA and CDR2 SQIVND come from the germline V gene (reference sequence). There are 14 residues in the CDR3. Unmatched junction bases numbered 7, after V lost 7 bases and J lost 2 bases. Here the CDR3 reads CASTRQGVNYGYTF. The CDR3 DNA reads TGTGCCAGTACCCGACAGGGCGTGAACTATGGCTACACCTTC.

This chain connects TRBV7-9 to TRBJ2-2; 10 positions match TRBD1. The V gene's germline CDR1 is SEHNR and CDR2 FQNEAQ (reference sequence). The CDR3 spans 17 residues. The V segment lost 5 bases and the J segment 4 bases; nucleotides outside the gene matches: 10. The CDR3 loop is CASSTTDRGRVTGELFF. The CDR3 DNA reads as TGTGCCAGCAGCACTACTGACAGGGGGCGGGTCACCGGGGAGCTGTTTTTT. Combining the CDR3 with reference TRBV7-9 and TRBJ2-2 gives the whole variable domain DTGVSQNPRHKITKRGQNVTFRCDPISEHNRLYWYRQTLGQGPEFLTYFQNEAQLEKSRLLSDRFSAERPKGSFSTLEIQRTEQGDSAMYLCASSTTDRGRVTGELFFGEGSRLTVL.